A single T cell receptor beta chain is shown here with its context. The antigen remains undetermined. Using immunoSEQ multiplex PCR, the repertoire was profiled, and TCRdb retains in-frame clones only, with some absent. In the table there are 40,000 or so clones, 89% of which are singletons. The sample originates from a study of OX40 agonist ivuxolimab in advanced cancers. Study information: Aged roughly 23 to 79 with a mean of 60 years, they were 75% to 85% male. Study conclusions and caveats: Expanded clones tended on average to be more numerous among CD8+ T cells than CD4+.

The germline gives CDR1 SGHRS, CDR2 YFSETQ. Trimming cost V 4 bases and J 5 bases, with 13 bases left between them. CDR3 size: 15 residues. The material sequenced was CD4+ or CD8+ T cells sorted from blood, taken in a trial of the OX40 agonist ivuxolimab. The clonotype originates from an adult with an advanced solid tumor such as melanoma, head and neck, liver or kidney cancer. V is TRBV5-1 and J is TRBJ1-6; D is perhaps TRBD1 (5 bases). The CDR3 DNA follows: TGCGCCAGCAGCCCCGAGGGAGGGGATAATTCACCCCTCCACTTT. Amino acids: CASSPEGGDNSPLHF.